A single TCR beta chain is shown here with its context. Its antigen is still unknown. The data were produced by immunoSEQ multiplex PCR, yet TCRdb's version contains in-frame clones alone and is incomplete. The table lists 4,000 to 5,000 clones, 79% of them singletons, with 6.5% to 9% in the top ten. The CDR3 loop spans 14 amino acids. The germline V gene encodes CDR1 MDHEN and CDR2 SYDVKM. V was pared by 2 bases and J by 0 bases, with 5 bases between. The record originates from a study of somatic mutations in cytotoxic T cells in rheumatoid arthritis. Overall study findings and caveats: The modest underrepresentation of TRBV07 observed in rheumatoid arthritis patients was not subjected to multiple-comparison adjustment. There were about an eighth of the 65 patients in whom the largest CD8+ clone exceeded 20% of CD8+ cells.

This receptor was identified in an adult with rheumatoid arthritis. The rearrangement links TRBV28 to TRBJ1-5; D is uncertain. The sequenced sample was CD8+ T cells sorted from blood. In DNA, the CDR3 is TGTGCCAGCAGTTTAACCGGTAGCAATCAGCCCCAGCATTTT. Protein product: CASSLTGSNQPQHF.